This record covers a single T cell receptor (beta chain). The antigen is not known. The data stem from a study of PD-1 blockade in classical Hodgkin lymphoma. This table comes from immunoSEQ multiplex PCR, and its TCRdb copy is limited to in-frame clones, with some not included. The table lists about 3,100 clones, roughly 84% of them singletons. Time point noted: newly diagnosed, previously untreated cHL patient sample. Thawed PBMCs yielded CD4+ T cells through magnetic negative selection. Findings of the study overall: The study reported lower baseline TCR diversity in newly diagnosed patients than in healthy donors.

Source material: CD4+ T cells from blood. This TCR was sampled from a human donor with classical Hodgkin lymphoma.

In nucleotides, the CDR3 is TGTGCCAGCTCTCACACAGGGACAGGGATAGAAGCTTTCTTT. Residues: CASSHTGTGIEAFF. V gene TRBV18 combines with J gene TRBJ1-1; 9 positions match TRBD1. Looked up from germline, CDR1 is KGHSH and CDR2 is LQKENI. The V and J ends lost 6 bases and 8 bases, in that order; junction bases with no gene match: 10. The CDR3 sequence is 14 residues long. Combining the CDR3 with reference TRBV18 and TRBJ1-1 gives the whole variable domain NAGVMQNPRHLVRRRGQEARLRCSPMKGHSHVYWYRQLPEEGLKFMVYLQKENIIDESGMPKERFSAEFPKEGPSILRIQQVVRGDSAAYFCASSHTGTGIEAFFGQGTRLTVV.